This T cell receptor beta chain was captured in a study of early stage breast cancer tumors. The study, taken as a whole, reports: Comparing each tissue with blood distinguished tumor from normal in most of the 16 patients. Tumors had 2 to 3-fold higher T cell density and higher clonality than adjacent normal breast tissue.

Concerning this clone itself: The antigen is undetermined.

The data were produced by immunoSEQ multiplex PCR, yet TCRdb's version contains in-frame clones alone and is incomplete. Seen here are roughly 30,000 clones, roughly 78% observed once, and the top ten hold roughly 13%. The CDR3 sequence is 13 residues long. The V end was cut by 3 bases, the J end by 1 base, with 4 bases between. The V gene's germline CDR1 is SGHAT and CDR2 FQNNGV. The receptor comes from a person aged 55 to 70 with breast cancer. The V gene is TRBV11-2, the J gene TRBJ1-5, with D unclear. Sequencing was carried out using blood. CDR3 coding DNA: TGTGCCAGCAGCTTGCGAAGCAATCAGCCCCAGCATTTT. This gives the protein CASSLRSNQPQHF.